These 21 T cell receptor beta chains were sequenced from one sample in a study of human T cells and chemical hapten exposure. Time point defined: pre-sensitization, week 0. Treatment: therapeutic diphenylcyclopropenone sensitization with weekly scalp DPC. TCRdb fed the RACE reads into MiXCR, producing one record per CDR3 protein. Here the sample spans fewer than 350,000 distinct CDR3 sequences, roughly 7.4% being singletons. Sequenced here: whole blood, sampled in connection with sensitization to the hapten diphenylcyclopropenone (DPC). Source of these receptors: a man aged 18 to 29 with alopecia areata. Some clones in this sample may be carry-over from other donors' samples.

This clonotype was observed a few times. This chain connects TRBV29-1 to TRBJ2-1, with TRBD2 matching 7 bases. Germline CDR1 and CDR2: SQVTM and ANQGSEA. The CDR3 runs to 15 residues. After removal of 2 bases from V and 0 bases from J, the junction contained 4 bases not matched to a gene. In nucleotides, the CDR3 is TGCAGCGTTGAACGGCGGGGGAGCTCCTACAATGAGCAGTTCTTC. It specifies CSVERRGSSYNEQFF.

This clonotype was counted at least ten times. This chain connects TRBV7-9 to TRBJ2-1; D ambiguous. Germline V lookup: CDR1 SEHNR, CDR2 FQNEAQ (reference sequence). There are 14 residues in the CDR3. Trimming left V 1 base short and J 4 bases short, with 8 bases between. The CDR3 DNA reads TGTGCCAGCAGCTTAGTAATCCAATACAATGAGCAGTTCTTC. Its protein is CASSLVIQYNEQFF.

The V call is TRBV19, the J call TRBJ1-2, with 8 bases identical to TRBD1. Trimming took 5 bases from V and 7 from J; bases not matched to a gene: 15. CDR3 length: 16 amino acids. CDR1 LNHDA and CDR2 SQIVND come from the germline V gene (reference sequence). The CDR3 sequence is CASSRLGTGVVIGYTF. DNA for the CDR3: TGTGCCAGTAGTCGCCTCGGGACAGGCGTAGTCATTGGCTACACCTTC. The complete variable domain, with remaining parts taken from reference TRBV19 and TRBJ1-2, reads DGGITQSPKYLFRKEGQNVTLSCEQNLNHDAMYWYRQDPGQGLRLIYYSQIVNDFQKGDIAEGYSVSREKKESFPLTVTSAQKNPTAFYLCASSRLGTGVVIGYTFGSGTRLTVV.

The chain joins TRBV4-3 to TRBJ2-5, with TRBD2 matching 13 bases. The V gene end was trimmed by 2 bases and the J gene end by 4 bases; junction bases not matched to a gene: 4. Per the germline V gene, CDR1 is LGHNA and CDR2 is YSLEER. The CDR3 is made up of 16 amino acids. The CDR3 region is CASSQTSGGALETQYF. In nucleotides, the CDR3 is TGCGCCAGCAGCCAAACTAGCGGGGGGGCTTTAGAGACCCAGTACTTC.

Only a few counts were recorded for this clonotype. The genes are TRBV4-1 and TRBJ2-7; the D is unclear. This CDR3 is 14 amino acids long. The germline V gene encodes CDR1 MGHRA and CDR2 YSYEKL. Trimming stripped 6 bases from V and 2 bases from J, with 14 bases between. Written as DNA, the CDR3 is TGCGCCAGCAGGAGCCGTTTACATCCCTACGAGCAGTACTTC. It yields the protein CASRSRLHPYEQYF.

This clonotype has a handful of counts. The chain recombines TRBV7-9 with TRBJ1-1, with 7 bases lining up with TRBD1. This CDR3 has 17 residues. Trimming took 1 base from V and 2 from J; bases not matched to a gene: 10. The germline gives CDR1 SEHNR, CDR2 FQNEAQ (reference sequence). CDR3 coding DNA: TGTGCCAGCAGCTTAGACGCTCAGACAGGGTTTAACACTGAAGCTTTCTTT. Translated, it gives CASSLDAQTGFNTEAFF.

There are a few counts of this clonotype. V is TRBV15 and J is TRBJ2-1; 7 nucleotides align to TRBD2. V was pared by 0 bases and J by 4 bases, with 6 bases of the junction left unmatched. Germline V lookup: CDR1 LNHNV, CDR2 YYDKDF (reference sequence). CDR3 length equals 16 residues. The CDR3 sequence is CATSRELATVYNEQFF. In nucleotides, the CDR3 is TGTGCCACCAGCAGAGAACTAGCGACCGTTTACAATGAGCAGTTCTTC.

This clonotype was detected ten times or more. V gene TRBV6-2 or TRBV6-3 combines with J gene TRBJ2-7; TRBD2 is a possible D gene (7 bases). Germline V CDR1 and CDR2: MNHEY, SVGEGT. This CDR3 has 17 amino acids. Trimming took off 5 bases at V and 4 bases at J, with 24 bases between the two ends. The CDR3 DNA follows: TGTGCCAGCAGTCCCCCCCCGGGGCGGGGGCCGGTTTACGAGCAGTACGTC. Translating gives CASSPPPGRGPVYEQYV.

CDR3 protein: CASSQGARTDTQYF. The CDR3, as DNA: TGTGCCAGCAGCCAGGGAGCTCGAACAGATACGCAGTATTTT. The J gene is TRBJ2-3, the V gene TRBV6-5, with D perhaps assigned TRBD1 or TRBD2 (5 bases each). V lost 6 bases to trimming and J lost 3 bases, with 13 bases between them. The CDR3 is 14 amino acids. CDR1 is MNHEY, CDR2 SVGAGI, per germline.

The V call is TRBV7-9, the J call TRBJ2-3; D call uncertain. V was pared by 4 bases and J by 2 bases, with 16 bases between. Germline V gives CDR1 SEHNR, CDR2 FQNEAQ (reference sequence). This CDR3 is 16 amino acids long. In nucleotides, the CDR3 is TGTGCCAGCAGCTATAGTACGTGGAGATACACAGATACGCAGTATTTT. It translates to CASSYSTWRYTDTQYF.

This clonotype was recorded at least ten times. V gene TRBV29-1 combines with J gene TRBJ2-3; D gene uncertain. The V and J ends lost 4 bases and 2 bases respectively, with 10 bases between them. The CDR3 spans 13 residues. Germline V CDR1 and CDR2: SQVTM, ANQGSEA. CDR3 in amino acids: CSVGQMATDTQYF. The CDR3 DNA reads TGCAGCGTTGGGCAGATGGCCACAGATACGCAGTATTTT.

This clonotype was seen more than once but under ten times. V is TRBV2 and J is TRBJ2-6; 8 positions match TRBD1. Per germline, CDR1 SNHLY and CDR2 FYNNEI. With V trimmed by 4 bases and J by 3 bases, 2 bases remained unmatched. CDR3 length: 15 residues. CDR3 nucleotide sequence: TGTGCCAGCAGTGGGACAGGGTTTGGGGCCAACGTCCTGACTTTC. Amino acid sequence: CASSGTGFGANVLTF.

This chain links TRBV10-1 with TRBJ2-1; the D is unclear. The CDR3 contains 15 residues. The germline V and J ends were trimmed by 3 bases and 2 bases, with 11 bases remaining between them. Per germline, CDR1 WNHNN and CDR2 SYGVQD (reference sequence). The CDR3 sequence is CASSDHGDPYNEQFF. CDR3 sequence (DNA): TGCGCCAGCAGTGACCACGGAGATCCCTACAATGAGCAGTTCTTC.

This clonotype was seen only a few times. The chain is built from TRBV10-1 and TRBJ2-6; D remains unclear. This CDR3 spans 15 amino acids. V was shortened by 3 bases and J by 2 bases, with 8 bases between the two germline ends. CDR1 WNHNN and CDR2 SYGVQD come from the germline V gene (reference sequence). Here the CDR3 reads CASSESRAGANVLTF. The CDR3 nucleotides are TGCGCCAGCAGTGAATCCCGGGCTGGGGCCAACGTCCTGACTTTC.

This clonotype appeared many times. CDR3 bases: TGTGCCATCAGGAGAAGTCACAGGGGATCTGGGGCCAACGTCCTGACTTTC. Translating gives CAIRRSHRGSGANVLTF. This sequence joins TRBV10-3 and TRBJ2-6; 7 bases align to TRBD1. CDR3 length: 17 residues. V shed 6 bases and J 1 base; nucleotides not matched to a gene: 9. Germline V gene data show CDR1 as ENHRY and CDR2 as SYGVKD.

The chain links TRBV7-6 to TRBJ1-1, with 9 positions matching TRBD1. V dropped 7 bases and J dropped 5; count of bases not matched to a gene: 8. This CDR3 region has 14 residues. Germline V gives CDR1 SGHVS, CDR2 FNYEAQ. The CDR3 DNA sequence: TGTGCCAGCATCCGGGACAGGGATCGGACTGAAGCTTTCTTT. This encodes CASIRDRDRTEAFF. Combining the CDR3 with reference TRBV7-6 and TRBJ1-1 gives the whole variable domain GAGVSQSPRYKVTKRGQDVALRCDPISGHVSLYWYRQALGQGPEFLTYFNYEAQQDKSGLPNDRFSAERPEGSISTLTIQRTEQRDSAMYRCASIRDRDRTEAFFGQGTRLTVV.

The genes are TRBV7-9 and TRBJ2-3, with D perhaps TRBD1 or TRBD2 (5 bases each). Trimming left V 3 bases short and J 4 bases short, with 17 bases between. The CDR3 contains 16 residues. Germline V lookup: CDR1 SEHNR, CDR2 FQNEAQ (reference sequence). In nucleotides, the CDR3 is TGTGCCAGCAGCTTTATCCCGGGATCGACAGCAGATACGCAGTATTTT. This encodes CASSFIPGSTADTQYF.

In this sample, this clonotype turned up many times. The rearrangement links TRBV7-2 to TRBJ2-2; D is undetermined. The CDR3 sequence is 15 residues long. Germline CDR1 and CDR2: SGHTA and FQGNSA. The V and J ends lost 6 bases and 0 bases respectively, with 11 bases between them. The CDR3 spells CASRFGPANTGELFF. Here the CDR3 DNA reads TGTGCCAGCAGATTTGGGCCGGCGAACACCGGGGAGCTGTTTTTT. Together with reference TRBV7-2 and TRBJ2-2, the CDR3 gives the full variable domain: GAGVSQSPSNKVTEKGKDVELRCDPISGHTALYWYRQSLGQGLEFLIYFQGNSAPDKSGLPSDRFSAERTGGSVSTLTIQRTQQEDSAVYLCASRFGPANTGELFFGEGSRLTVL.

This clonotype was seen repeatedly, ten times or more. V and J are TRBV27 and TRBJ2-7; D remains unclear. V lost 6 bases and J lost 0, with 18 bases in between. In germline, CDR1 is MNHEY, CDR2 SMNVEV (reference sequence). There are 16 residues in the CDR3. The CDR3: CASSREIGLSSYEQYF. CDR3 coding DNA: TGTGCCAGCAGCCGCGAAATAGGTCTAAGCTCCTACGAGCAGTACTTC.

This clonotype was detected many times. This chain's CDR3 is CASSRDGATNEKLFF. As DNA, the CDR3 is TGTGCCAGCAGCCGGGACGGTGCAACTAATGAAAAACTGTTTTTT. The rearrangement links TRBV9 to TRBJ1-4; tentative D call: TRBD1 (5 bases). The germline V gene encodes CDR1 SGDLS and CDR2 YYNGEE. V was clipped by 4 bases and J by 0 bases, with 10 bases between them. The CDR3 has 15 amino acids.

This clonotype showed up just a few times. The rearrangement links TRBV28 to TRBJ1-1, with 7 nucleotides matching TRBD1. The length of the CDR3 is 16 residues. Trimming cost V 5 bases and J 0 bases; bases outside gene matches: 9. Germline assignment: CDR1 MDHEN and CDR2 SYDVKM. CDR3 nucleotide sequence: TGTGCCAGCAGTCCCCCCCCCGGGACAGTGAACACTGAAGCTTTCTTT. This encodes CASSPPPGTVNTEAFF.